Described below is a single TCR beta chain sequence and its context. The data were obtained in a study of shared clonotypes between healthy human individuals. The germline CDR1 and CDR2 sequences are SGHNT and YYREEE (reference sequence). This CDR3 spans 17 amino acids. V was clipped by 0 bases and J by 4 bases; unmatched bases: 11. The deep-level immunoSEQ assay was used. Measured with immunoSEQ multiplex PCR; TCRdb has only the in-frame clones, and not every one. The top ten clones hold over 0.1% of a sample with 2 million to 2.5 million clones, more than 90% of them seen once. Sequences were obtained from naive CD4+ T cells sorted from blood. Subset: CD45RA+ positively selected. The chain joins TRBV5-4 to TRBJ1-2; 8 positions agree with TRBD1. This clonotype was sampled from a young man in good health. CDR3 nucleotide sequence: TGTGCCAGCAGCTTGGGAGGACAGGGCCCATACATCTATGGCTACACCTTC. It codes for CASSLGGQGPYIYGYTF. The entire variable domain, with the rest obtained from reference TRBV5-4 and TRBJ1-2, is as follows: ETGVTQSPTHLIKTRGQQVTLRCSSQSGHNTVSWYQQALGQGPQFIFQYYREEENGRGNFPPRFSGLQFPNYSSELNVNALELDDSALYLCASSLGGQGPYIYGYTFGSGTRLTVV.